One and the same sample provided the 28 T cell receptor beta chains below, sequenced in a study of response to subunit inactivated influenza vaccine. TCRdb reanalysed the RT-PCR reads using MiXCR and keeps one entry per CDR3 protein. This repertoire shows hundreds of thousands of distinct CDR3 sequences, roughly 12% found once; its top ten account for about 10%. In addition, the sample was reused for a study of T cells expressing NK-cell markers. That paper adds: UMIs were included in TCR beta cDNA generated by 5'RACE template switching.

The sequencing used PBMCs from blood, collected on the day of vaccination. Receptors originate from a man between 50 and 59 years old who received an inactivated influenza vaccine.

CDR3 region: CASSTRQGQYEQYF. In nucleotides, the CDR3 is TGTGCCAGCAGCACTCGACAGGGGCAGTACGAGCAGTACTTC. The chain uses TRBV7-2 and TRBJ2-7, with 8 nucleotides matching TRBD1. The CDR3 covers 14 residues. The trim removed 5 bases at V and 4 bases at J, leaving 7 bases unmatched. CDR1 SGHTA and CDR2 FQGNSA come from the germline V gene.

This clonotype has only a few counts. The V gene is TRBV10-3, the J gene TRBJ1-1; maybe TRBD1 (5 bases). This CDR3 spans 16 amino acids. CDR1 ENHRY and CDR2 SYGVKD come from the germline V gene. V lost 4 bases to trimming and J lost 4 bases, with 19 bases between them. CDR3 coding DNA: TGTGCCATCAGTGGAATGCCGGGACGCAGAAGCACTGAAGCTTTCTTT. Its translation is CAISGMPGRRSTEAFF.

This clonotype was counted ten times or more. The CDR3 reads CASSLGPYNQPQHF. CDR3 coding DNA: TGTGCCAGCAGTTTAGGGCCCTACAATCAGCCCCAGCATTTT. V is TRBV27 and J is TRBJ1-5; D unclear. The CDR3 covers 14 residues. V lost 2 bases to trimming and J lost 3 bases, with 8 bases between them. Germline V gene sequence: CDR1 MNHEY, CDR2 SMNVEV (reference sequence).

This clonotype has a count of ten or more. The chain combines TRBV3-1 with TRBJ1-3; D is perhaps TRBD1 (5 bases). Trimming removed 0 bases at V and 8 bases at J, with 14 bases between. CDR1 and CDR2 (germline): LGHDT, YNNKEL (reference sequence). This CDR3 is built from 15 residues. The CDR3 region has the DNA TGTGCCAGCAGCCAAGATCTACAGGCGGATCACACCATATATTTT. This translates into CASSQDLQADHTIYF.

The chain couples TRBV27 to TRBJ2-6; D is perhaps TRBD1 or TRBD2 (5 bases each). Germline V gene lookup returns CDR1 MNHEY and CDR2 SMNVEV (reference sequence). The V and J ends lost 5 bases and 0 bases respectively, with 17 bases between them. The CDR3 consists of 18 residues. DNA for the CDR3: TGTGCCAGCAGTCCTCAGGGTTGGGGGTCCTCTGGGGCCAACGTCCTGACTTTC. Amino acids: CASSPQGWGSSGANVLTF.

This chain connects TRBV18 to TRBJ2-3, with D hard to call. CDR1 and CDR2 from the germline V gene are KGHSH and LQKENI. The CDR3 loop spans 16 amino acids. Trimming removed 3 bases from V and 0 bases from J, with 13 bases in between. CDR3 protein: CASSPLRTGSTDTQYF. The CDR3 nucleotides read TGTGCCAGCTCACCCTTAAGGACGGGCAGCACAGATACGCAGTATTTT.

This clonotype has just a few counts. The chain carries TRBV20-1 and TRBJ2-3; D not certain. The CDR3 is made up of 15 amino acids. The V end lost 4 bases, the J end lost 3 bases, and 17 bases lay between the germline ends. Germline CDR1 is DFQATT and CDR2 is SNEGSKA (reference sequence). CDR3: CSAIAHLHDTDTQYF. The CDR3 coding sequence is TGCAGTGCTATTGCCCACCTCCACGATACAGATACGCAGTATTTT.

The rearrangement links TRBV29-1 to TRBJ2-1; D not resolved. The germline V and J ends were trimmed by 8 bases and 9 bases, with 20 bases remaining between them. This CDR3 is built from 13 residues. CDR1 SQVTM and CDR2 ANQGSEA come from the germline V gene. CDR3 amino acids: CSFNPAPVFEQFF. DNA for the CDR3: TGCAGCTTTAACCCCGCTCCGGTCTTTGAGCAGTTCTTC.

Only a few counts were recorded for this clonotype. This chain joins TRBV7-8 and TRBJ2-6; D ambiguous. V was clipped by 2 bases and J by 4 bases, with 9 bases between them. CDR3 size: 15 residues. From germline, CDR1 is SGHVS and CDR2 FQNEAQ. CDR3 sequence: CASSLYLAGANVLTF. CDR3 nucleotide sequence: TGTGCCAGCAGCTTATACTTAGCAGGGGCCAACGTCCTGACTTTC.

V usage is TRBV15 and J usage is TRBJ2-7; a possible D gene is TRBD2 (5 bases). The germline gives CDR1 LNHNV, CDR2 YYDKDF (reference sequence). This CDR3 has 16 amino acids. V dropped 0 bases and J dropped 7 bases, with 19 bases sitting between them. This CDR3 reads CATSRDQLVPAAEQYF. Written as DNA, the CDR3 is TGTGCCACCAGCAGAGATCAACTAGTACCTGCGGCGGAGCAGTACTTC.

The chain recombines TRBV12-3 or TRBV12-4 with TRBJ2-7; no reliable D call. The ends were cut back, 5 bases at V and 2 bases at J, with 19 bases in the middle. The CDR3 loop spans 16 amino acids. CDR3 nucleotide sequence: TGTGCCAGCAGTGGGCAATTTGGGGTAAGGCCCTACGAGCAGTACTTC. Encoded protein: CASSGQFGVRPYEQYF.

A few counts support this clonotype. A much bigger clone sits one base away, suggesting this may be a read error. V usage is TRBV29-1 and J usage is TRBJ2-7, with 7 bases fitting TRBD2. Germline V CDR1 and CDR2: SQVTM, ANQGSEA. CDR3 length equals 12 residues. The trim removed 4 bases at V and 2 bases at J, leaving 2 bases unmatched. The CDR3 here is CSVGEGTYEQYF. CDR3 DNA sequence: TGCAGCGTTGGGGAGGGGACCTACGAGCAGTACTTC.

This clonotype turned up a few times. The V and J genes are TRBV5-1 and TRBJ2-1; tentatively, D is TRBD2 (6 bases). This CDR3 is built from 16 residues. V lost 1 base, J lost 10 bases, and 21 bases lay in between. Germline V CDR1 and CDR2: SGHRS, YFSETQ. CDR3 in DNA: TGCGCCAGCAGCTTGCGAGAGTATCTGGCGGGGCACGAGCAGTTCTTC. Amino acids: CASSLREYLAGHEQFF.

The rearrangement links TRBV9 to TRBJ2-3; 8 bases line up with TRBD2. The junction had 2 bases not matched to a gene; V was cut back by 3 bases and J by 8 bases. Germline assignment: CDR1 SGDLS and CDR2 YYNGEE. The CDR3 extends over 12 amino acids. The CDR3 spells CASSDLAGTQYF. For the CDR3, the DNA is TGTGCCAGCAGCGACCTAGCGGGTACGCAGTATTTT.

The chain employs TRBV27 and TRBJ2-3, with no clear D. Trimming left V 3 bases short and J 8 bases short, with 12 bases between. There are 13 residues in the CDR3. The germline V gene encodes CDR1 MNHEY and CDR2 SMNVEV (reference sequence). The CDR3 reads CASSLNWEGTQYF. The CDR3 bases are TGTGCCAGCAGTTTGAATTGGGAAGGTACGCAGTATTTT.

This clonotype has a count of ten or more. The chain has TRBV4-2 and TRBJ1-1; D is undetermined. The CDR3 is 15 amino acids. Germline CDR1 reads LGHNA; CDR2 reads YNFKEQ. V was cut by 0 bases and J by 11 bases, with 19 bases left in between. CDR3 in DNA: TGTGCCAGCAGCCAAGATAGGAGGGCCCCCGGTCAGGCTTTCTTT. This gives the protein CASSQDRRAPGQAFF.

J is TRBJ2-3 and V is TRBV6-2 or TRBV6-3; TRBD2 is a possible D gene (6 bases). Trimming took off 6 bases at V and 7 bases at J, with 17 bases between the two ends. Per germline, CDR1 MNHEY and CDR2 SVGEGT. The CDR3 spans 14 residues. CDR3 region: CASSQGRRAHTQYF. In DNA, the CDR3 is TGTGCCAGCAGCCAAGGACGGAGGGCACATACGCAGTATTTT.

This clonotype occurred a few times. The chain has TRBV15 and TRBJ2-3; 10 bases align to TRBD1. The CDR3 sequence is 16 residues long. Germline assignment: CDR1 LNHNV and CDR2 YYDKDF (reference sequence). V lost 5 bases and J lost 2; bases outside the gene matches: 7. The DNA of the CDR3 is TGTGCCACCAGCCCCGGGACAGGGGCCTACACAGATACGCAGTATTTT. Its translation is CATSPGTGAYTDTQYF.

This clonotype has just a few counts. The chain uses TRBV2 and TRBJ2-7; 7 positions agree with TRBD2. Germline V gives CDR1 SNHLY, CDR2 FYNNEI. The CDR3 runs 14 residues. Trimming cost V 2 bases and J 3 bases; bases outside gene matches: 4. The CDR3 is CASSELGRYYEQYF. The CDR3 DNA reads as TGTGCCAGCAGTGAACTCGGGAGGTACTACGAGCAGTACTTC. The complete variable domain, with remaining parts taken from reference TRBV2 and TRBJ2-7, reads EPEVTQTPSHQVTQMGQEVILRCVPISNHLYFYWYRQILGQKVEFLVSFYNNEISEKSEIFDDQFSVERPDGSNFTLKIRSTKLEDSAMYFCASSELGRYYEQYFGPGTRLTVT.

This clonotype has more than one count but fewer than ten. The chain uses TRBV12-3 or TRBV12-4 and TRBJ2-2; TRBD2 matches at 7 bases. The CDR3 sequence is 15 residues long. V trimming: 5 bases; J trimming: 5 bases; junction bases outside the gene matches: 8. CDR3 nucleotides: TGTGCCAGCAGTGGAGGCGGGAGCTTAACCGGGGAGCTGTTTTTT. Protein sequence: CASSGGGSLTGELFF.

This clonotype occurred many times. The genes are TRBV5-5 and TRBJ2-7; 8 bases line up with TRBD2. CDR3 length: 14 residues. In germline, CDR1 is SGHKS, CDR2 YYEKEE (reference sequence). V was clipped by 4 bases and J by 2 bases; unmatched bases: 5. The CDR3 DNA reads TGTGCCAGCAGCCCGGGACTAGGGGCCTACGAGCAGTACTTC. Translating gives CASSPGLGAYEQYF.

The CDR3 bases are TGTGCCAGCAGCCAACAGGGGACAGATACGCAGTATTTT. It specifies CASSQQGTDTQYF. The rearrangement links TRBV11-2 to TRBJ2-3; 7 bases are a match to TRBD1. The length of the CDR3 is 13 residues. Trimming took 5 bases from V and 3 from J; bases not matched to a gene: 2. From germline, CDR1 is SGHAT and CDR2 FQNNGV.

This clonotype was seen only a few times. V gene TRBV5-1 combines with J gene TRBJ1-1, with D possibly being TRBD1 (5 bases). This CDR3 has 16 amino acids. Germline V gene lookup returns CDR1 SGHRS and CDR2 YFSETQ. V lost 5 bases and J 1 base, leaving 18 bases between the germline ends. The CDR3 reads CASRPLPGGANTEAFF. The DNA for the CDR3 is TGCGCCAGCAGGCCCCTTCCGGGGGGAGCGAACACTGAAGCTTTCTTT.

This clonotype was recorded many times. The rearrangement joins TRBV20-1 to TRBJ2-7; 8 bases map to TRBD1. Trimming cost V 6 bases and J 3 bases; bases outside gene matches: 4. Germline lookup yields CDR1 DFQATT and CDR2 SNEGSKA (reference sequence). This CDR3 is built from 12 residues. In nucleotides, the CDR3 is TGCAGTGCAGGACAGGGACGCTACGAGCAGTACTTC. As protein: CSAGQGRYEQYF.

In its sample, this clonotype was seen many times. The chain is built from TRBV12-3 or TRBV12-4 and TRBJ2-1, with D possibly being TRBD2 (6 bases). V gave up 6 bases and J gave up 5 bases, with 17 bases separating them. This CDR3 comprises 15 residues. As DNA, the CDR3 is TGTGCCAGCAGGTCGGGACTCCTCATTAACAATGAGCAGTTCTTC. The encoded protein is CASRSGLLINNEQFF.

This clonotype was found a few times. The junction departs from the called germline gene at one end, perhaps through a read error. The genes are TRBV15 and TRBJ2-1; D perhaps matches TRBD2 (6 bases). CDR3 length equals 15 residues. Germline lookup yields CDR1 LNHNV and CDR2 YYDKDF (reference sequence). The CDR3 DNA reads TGTGCCACCAGCCGAGACGCGGGGCGTTACAATGAGCAGTTCTTC. The encoded protein is CATSRDAGRYNEQFF.

This chain links TRBV7-2 with TRBJ2-1; 8 bases agree with TRBD2. V was pared by 1 base and J by 8 bases, with 7 bases of the junction left unmatched. The CDR3 extends over 15 amino acids. Germline CDR1 reads SGHTA; CDR2 reads FQGNSA. The CDR3 sequence is CASSLGGAGVYEQFF. CDR3 bases: TGTGCCAGCAGCTTAGGGGGAGCGGGAGTGTATGAGCAGTTCTTC.

The chain is built from TRBV3-1 and TRBJ2-5; perhaps TRBD2 as D (5 bases). The germline V gene encodes CDR1 LGHDT and CDR2 YNNKEL (reference sequence). CDR3 size: 16 residues. Trimming stripped 1 base from V and 5 bases from J, with 17 bases between. DNA for the CDR3: TGTGCCAGCAGCCAAGTCCTGAACGGGGTTCGGGAGACCCAGTACTTC. It is translated as CASSQVLNGVRETQYF.